This T cell receptor (beta chain) comes out of a study of STAT5B mutations in CD4+ large granular lymphocyte leukemia. Study findings and constraints: Without putative leukemic clones, patient CD4-sorted repertoires remained more clonal than healthy CD4+ repertoires.

V was cut by 5 bases and J by 6 bases, with 17 bases left in between. Germline V gene lookup returns CDR1 MDHEN and CDR2 SYDVKM. This CDR3 is 14 amino acids long. In regard to this clone: Antigen: not known.

Some clones are missing from TCRdb's copy, which holds only in-frame ones; the method was immunoSEQ multiplex PCR. The sample includes around 30,000 clones, about three quarters of them seen just once. Specimen: CD4+ T cells from blood buffy coats. This chain connects TRBV28 to TRBJ2-7; a weak D match, TRBD2 (6 bases). The TCR originated in a human donor in good health. CDR3 DNA: TGTGCCAGCAGTCGGGGTGGGGGGTTCTCCGAGCAGTACGTC. Translating gives CASSRGGGFSEQYV.